This T cell receptor (beta chain) was found in a study of preoperative IRX-2 immunotherapy in early breast cancer. Clones were sequenced by immunoSEQ multiplex PCR, and TCRdb holds only the in-frame ones, with some missing. Of about 67,000 clones listed, approximately 94% are singletons. Treatment given: preoperative locoregional IRX-2 cytokine immunotherapy. Preoperative locoregional IRX-2 cytokine immunotherapy was tested in the phase Ib source study. This sequence was found in a human donor with breast cancer. Sample collection occurred from a patient treated with IRX-2 immunotherapy.

This CDR3 reads CASSQDWGNTEAFF. In nucleotides, the CDR3 is TGCGCCAGCAGCCAAGATTGGGGGAACACTGAAGCTTTCTTT. This chain connects TRBV4-1 to TRBJ1-1, with D unresolved. The CDR3 sequence is 14 residues long. Germline CDR1 reads MGHRA; CDR2 reads YSYEKL. V lost 0 bases and J 1 base, leaving 6 bases between the germline ends.